The TCR beta chain under discussion was sequenced for a study of T cells in Graves' hyperthyroidism and ophthalmopathy. Using RNA transcripts as the source, TCR beta CDR3 regions were amplified. First-round RT-PCR of the TCR CDR3 relied on the HTBI primer set. MiXCR, run by TCRdb on the multiplex PCR reads, gives a single entry per CDR3 protein. Of over 650,000 distinct CDR3 sequences listed, 45% are singletons. V was clipped by 6 bases and J by 4 bases; unmatched bases: 9. CDR3 size: 15 residues. Germline CDR1 SNHLY, CDR2 FYNNEI. The sequencing sample was made of peripheral blood or thyroid tissue (not recorded which). The chain links TRBV2 to TRBJ2-7; 10 bases line up with TRBD1. This TCR came from an adult man with Graves' disease, either hyperthyroidism or ophthalmopathy (not recorded which). The DNA for the CDR3 is TGTGCCAGCAGCGACCGGGACAGGGGAAAGTACGAGCAGTACTTC. Its protein product is CASSDRDRGKYEQYF.